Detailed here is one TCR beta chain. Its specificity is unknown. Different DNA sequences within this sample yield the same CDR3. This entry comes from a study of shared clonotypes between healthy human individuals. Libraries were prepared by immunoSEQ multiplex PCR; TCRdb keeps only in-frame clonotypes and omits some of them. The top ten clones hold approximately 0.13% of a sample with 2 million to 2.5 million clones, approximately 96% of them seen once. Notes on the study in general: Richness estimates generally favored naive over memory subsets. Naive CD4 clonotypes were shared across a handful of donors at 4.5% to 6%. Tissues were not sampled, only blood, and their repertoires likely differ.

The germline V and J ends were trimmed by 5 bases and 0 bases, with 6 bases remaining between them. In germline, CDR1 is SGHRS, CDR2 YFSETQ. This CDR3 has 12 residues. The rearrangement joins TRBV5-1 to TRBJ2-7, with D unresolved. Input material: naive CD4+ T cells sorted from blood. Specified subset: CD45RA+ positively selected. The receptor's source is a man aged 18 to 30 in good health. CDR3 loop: CASRGSSYEQYF. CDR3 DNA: TGCGCCAGCAGGGGGTCCTCCTACGAGCAGTACTTC. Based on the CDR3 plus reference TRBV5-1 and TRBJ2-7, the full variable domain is KAGVTQTPRYLIKTRGQQVTLSCSPISGHRSVSWYQQTPGQGLQFLFEYFSETQRNKGNFPGRFSGRQFSNSRSEMNVSTLELGDSALYLCASRGSSYEQYFGPGTRLTVT.